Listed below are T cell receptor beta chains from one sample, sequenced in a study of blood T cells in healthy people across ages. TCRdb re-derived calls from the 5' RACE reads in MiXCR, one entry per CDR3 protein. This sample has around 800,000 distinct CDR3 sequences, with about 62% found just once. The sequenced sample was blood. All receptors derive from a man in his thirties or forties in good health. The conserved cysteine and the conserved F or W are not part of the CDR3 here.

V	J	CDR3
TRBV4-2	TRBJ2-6	ASGQDLHGANVLT
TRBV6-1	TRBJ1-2	ASSEAAGTVPGGYT
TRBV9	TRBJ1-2	ASSVARLAYYGYT
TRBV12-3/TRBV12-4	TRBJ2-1	ASSVQLSSYNEQF
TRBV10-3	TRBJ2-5	AISESIGGIGPQY
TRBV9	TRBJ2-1	ASSGFSAYNEQF
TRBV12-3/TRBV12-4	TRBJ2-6	AKFTGVGETGANVLT
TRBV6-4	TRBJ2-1	ASSDWDRGNEQF
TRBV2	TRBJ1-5	ASSGELQPQH
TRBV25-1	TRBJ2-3	ASSEYGLAGGTDTQY
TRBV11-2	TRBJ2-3	ASSLRLSGTSTDTQY
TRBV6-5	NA	ASSYSTSGGLTYEQY
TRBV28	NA	ASKPTAAYEQY
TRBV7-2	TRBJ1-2	ASSLAYDRPNYGYT
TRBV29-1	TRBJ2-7	SAGVRDRGSYEQY
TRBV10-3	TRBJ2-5	AISAGTGGIETQY
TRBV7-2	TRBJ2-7	ASSPYSSRSSYEQY
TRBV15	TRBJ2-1	ATSGTGTDVQDEQF
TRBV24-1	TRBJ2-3	ATSEEVGYTQY
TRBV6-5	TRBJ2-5	ASSPTVRHGWETQY
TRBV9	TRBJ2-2	ASSVGGAGELF
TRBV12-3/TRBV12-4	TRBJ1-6	ASGYSYNSPLH
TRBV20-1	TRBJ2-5	SASRRVSQETQY
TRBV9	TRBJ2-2	ASSVGGTGGSTGELF
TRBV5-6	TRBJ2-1	ASSLGGGRYNEQF
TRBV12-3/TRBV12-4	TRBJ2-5	ASSTLGGQETQY
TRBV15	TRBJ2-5	ATSIDRNQETQY
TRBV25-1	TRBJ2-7	ASSELFEQY
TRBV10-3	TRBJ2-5	AISELPEDSLGLRGTQY
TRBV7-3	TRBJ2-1	ASSRTSGGVNNEQF
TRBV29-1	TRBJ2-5	SVAPTSNQETQY
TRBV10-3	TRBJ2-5	ATVPEGSGETQY
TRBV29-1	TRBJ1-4	SVEYPQGANEKLF